This T cell receptor beta chain came from a study of T cell repertoires in cytomegalovirus infection. At the level of the study: CMV infection together with matching HLA type was indicated by public TCR beta signatures.

The CDR3 has 15 residues. With V trimmed by 5 bases and J by 0 bases, 5 bases remained unmatched. Per the germline V gene, CDR1 is SGHTA and CDR2 is FQGTGA. The sample holds many counts of this clonotype. What it recognizes is unknown. TCRdb reanalysed the reads using MiXCR and keeps one entry per CDR3 protein. Of a few hundred thousand distinct CDR3 sequences in the sample, 8% to 10% were seen once. Study conclusions and caveats: Summed frequency of shared TCR beta families picked out CMV carriers who also had the relevant HLA. Dominant in the ex vivo response were TCR beta clonotypes restricted by HLA-C and specific for CMV.

The sequence was collected from a human donor in good health (CMV status not recorded). Some clones in this sample may be carry-over from other donors' samples. The V call is TRBV7-3, the J call TRBJ2-3, with 7 nucleotides matching TRBD2. Input material: PBMCs. The CDR3 DNA reads as TGTGCCAGCAGCCCTGGGGGGGTGAGCACAGATACGCAGTATTTT. It translates to CASSPGGVSTDTQYF. Looking up the rest from reference TRBV7-3 and TRBJ2-3 gives the full variable domain: GAGVSQTPSNKVTEKGKYVELRCDPISGHTALYWYRQSLGQGPEFLIYFQGTGAADDSGLPNDRFFAVRPEGSVSTLKIQRTERGDSAVYLCASSPGGVSTDTQYFGPGTRLTVL.